This TCR beta chain was found in a study of blood T cell repertoires in COVID-19 (dated by TCRdb to the early 2020s). Background on the whole study: Samples from collaborators originated in the United States, Italy and Spain and spanned both the acute and convalescent phases of COVID-19. The repertoires were made available in a free public database intended to serve as a resource for research on the immune response to SARS-CoV-2. The material from the prospective study consisted of cDNA or gDNA derived from T cells, B-cell-depleted T cells, or PBMCs. Subjects who had been exposed to COVID-19, were actively infected with it, or had recovered from it provided the deeply sampled blood TCRbeta repertoires that made up the dataset. Where available, HLA class I and class II types were obtained from metadata supplied by the sample provider rather than from assay-based typing. The samples were drawn from the first 160 participants of the ongoing ImmuneRACE study and from some 1,300 subjects provided by 6 global collaborators. A de-identified subject ID, COVID-19 status, age in years and sex were almost always included in the sample metadata. General findings and caveats noted by the study authors: How much clinical and demographic metadata was included differed by source and by participant, and the metadata was provided uncurated.

A distance of 12 bases separates the germline ends of V and J, which lose 2 bases and 4 bases respectively. There are 15 amino acids in the CDR3, from cysteine to phenylalanine inclusive. Just CDR3 DNA is preserved here, 45 bases in frame from base 1. CDR1 and CDR2 were assigned from the germline V gene (reference sequence) as MNHEY and SMNVEV. Concerning this clone itself: It has no known antigen specificity. No much larger clonotype is one base removed from it; base qualities were not supplied.

The immunoSEQ Assay, a bias-controlled multiplex PCR, was used to amplify TCRbeta CDR3 regions from genomic DNA. In the authors' own workflow: Within the assay, amplification of reference gene primers was used to estimate how many nucleated cells each sample contained. Sequence reads were collapsed and filtered to measure the absolute abundance of every unique TCRbeta CDR3 rearrangement. Productive Simpson clonality was computed per sample as the square root of Simpson's diversity index over productive rearrangements. Imported from immuneACCESS, the table was reduced by TCRdb to in-frame sequences with V and J called. These copies leave out some clones; in studies compared against another copy, an unresolved V gene accounts for under half, and the cause of the remainder is not known. V and J calls and clone size are copied from that table; D and trimming were computed from the DNA. This sample lists about 260,000 clones; 80% to 90% were detected once. Under 3% of the sample goes to the ten largest clones.

In the prospective study, participants were about 18 to 100 years old, resided in about 25 geographic areas of the United States, and were enrolled through a virtual design. Cohort assignment in the prospective study relied on participant-reported clinical history from a screening survey and a study questionnaire. Recovered participants in ImmuneRACE Cohort 3 were defined by two consecutive negative NP/OP PCR tests, clearance by a healthcare professional, or resolution of symptoms. Mobile phlebotomists in the prospective study collected whole blood, serum and a nasopharyngeal or oropharyngeal swab from every participant. Additional blood draws and questionnaires over an approximately two-month period could optionally be provided by prospective study participants. Prospective study blood samples were shipped either frozen or at room temperature before DNA extraction.

This TCR was recovered from a woman younger than 30 who had recovered from COVID-19. The sequenced sample consisted of PBMCs or T cells enriched from blood (not recorded which). The sequence links TRBV27 to TRBJ2-1; TRBD2 is perhaps the D gene, given 5 matching bases. The nucleotide sequence reads TGTGCCAGCAGTTTAAACGGGGATGAATACAATGAGCAGTTCTTC. This translates into CASSLNGDEYNEQFF.